The 7 T cell receptor beta chains presented below share a single source sample, sequenced in a study of T cell responses to AZD1222 COVID-19 vaccine. Using immunoSEQ multiplex PCR, the repertoire was profiled, and TCRdb retains in-frame clones only, with some absent. Of about 120,000 clones listed, approximately 90% are singletons. Here the sequenced sample was peripheral blood, taken 28 days after the second AZD1222 dose. All receptors derive from an adult who received the AZD1222 COVID-19 vaccine.

The V and J genes are TRBV24-1 and TRBJ2-7; D is perhaps TRBD1 (6 bases). The CDR3 runs 18 residues. Trimming took off 0 bases at V and 5 bases at J, with 22 bases between the two ends. Germline values: CDR1 KGHDR, CDR2 SFDVKD. The CDR3 coding sequence is TGTGCCACCAGTGATTTGCGAAGGCGGACAGTAAGGGTAAACGAGCAGTACTTC. It codes for CATSDLRRRTVRVNEQYF.

This clone was found once. The V and J genes are TRBV7-8 and TRBJ2-7; D perhaps matches TRBD2 (6 bases). The CDR3 sequence is 14 residues long. Trimming shortened V by 3 bases and J by 0 bases, and 9 bases separated the two germline ends. The germline gives CDR1 SGHVS, CDR2 FQNEAQ. The CDR3 DNA is TGTGCCAGCAGCTTTTTCGGGGGCTCCTACGAGCAGTACTTC. It yields the protein CASSFFGGSYEQYF.

The chain is built from TRBV4-2 and TRBJ2-5; 8 bases are a match to TRBD2. CDR1 and CDR2 from the germline V gene are LGHNA and YNFKEQ. With 4 bases clipped from V and 4 bases from J, the junction kept 5 bases outside the gene matches. The CDR3 is 14 amino acids. The CDR3 DNA reads as TGTGCCAGCAGCCCAGGAGGACTAGCAGAGACCCAGTACTTC. Translated: CASSPGGLAETQYF.

The CDR3 DNA reads TGTGCCAGCCCCCAGGACGGGCCACCTTCGGGTGGCTACACCTTC. The encoded protein is CASPQDGPPSGGYTF. The gene calls are TRBV2 and TRBJ1-2; D unclear. The germline gives CDR1 SNHLY, CDR2 FYNNEI. The germline V and J ends were trimmed by 8 bases and 7 bases, with 23 bases remaining between them. The CDR3 is 15 amino acids.

A note on this clone: Other DNA sequences in this sample translate to the same CDR3. The CDR3 reads CASSPTDTQYF. CDR3 DNA sequence: TGTGCCAGCAGTCCTACAGATACGCAGTATTTT. This chain joins TRBV12-3 or TRBV12-4 and TRBJ2-3; no clear D. V lost 5 bases and J lost 3, with 3 bases in between. This CDR3 spans 11 amino acids.

The chain combines TRBV6-9 with TRBJ1-4, with a possible D match to TRBD1 (6 bases). The V end lost 4 bases, the J end lost 1 base, and 7 bases lay between the germline ends. Germline CDR1 and CDR2: MNHGY and SVAAGI. The CDR3 loop spans 14 amino acids. The DNA of the CDR3 is TGTGCCAGCAGTTTACAGGGAACTAATGAAAAACTGTTTTTT. Translating it yields CASSLQGTNEKLFF.

This chain uses TRBV7-9 with TRBJ1-3; D call uncertain. This CDR3 contains 15 residues. Germline CDR1 SEHNR, CDR2 FQNEAQ (reference sequence). The V end lost 3 bases, the J end lost 2 bases, and 11 bases lay between the germline ends. The CDR3 spells CASSFAWRAGNTIYF. DNA of the CDR3: TGTGCCAGCAGCTTTGCTTGGAGAGCTGGAAACACCATATATTTT. The entire variable domain, with the rest obtained from reference TRBV7-9 and TRBJ1-3, is as follows: DTGVSQNPRHKITKRGQNVTFRCDPISEHNRLYWYRQTLGQGPEFLTYFQNEAQLEKSRLLSDRFSAERPKGSFSTLEIQRTEQGDSAMYLCASSFAWRAGNTIYFGEGSWLTVV.